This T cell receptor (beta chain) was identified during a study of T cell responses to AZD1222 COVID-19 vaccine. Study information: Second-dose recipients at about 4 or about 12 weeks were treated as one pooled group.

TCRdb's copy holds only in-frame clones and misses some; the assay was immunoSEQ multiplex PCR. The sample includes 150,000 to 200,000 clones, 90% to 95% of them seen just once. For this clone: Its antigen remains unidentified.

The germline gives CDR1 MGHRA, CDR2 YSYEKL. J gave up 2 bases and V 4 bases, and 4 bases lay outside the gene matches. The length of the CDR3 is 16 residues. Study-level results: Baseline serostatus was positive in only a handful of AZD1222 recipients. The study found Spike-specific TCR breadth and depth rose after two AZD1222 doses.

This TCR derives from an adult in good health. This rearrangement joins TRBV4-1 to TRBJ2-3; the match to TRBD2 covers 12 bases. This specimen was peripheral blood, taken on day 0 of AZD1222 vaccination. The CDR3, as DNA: TGCGCCAGCAGCCGAGGACTAGCGGGGACCACAGATACGCAGTATTTT. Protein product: CASSRGLAGTTDTQYF.